The clone carrying this TCR beta chain is classed as medium-sized. MiXCR, run by TCRdb on the PCR reads, gives a single entry per CDR3 protein. The sample carries approximately 10,000 distinct CDR3 sequences, around 26% recorded once. The record originates from a study of immune characterization of retroperitoneal liposarcoma. The V and J ends lost 6 bases and 7 bases respectively, with 13 bases between them. The CDR3 contains 13 residues. Germline V CDR1 and CDR2: SEHNR, FQNEAQ (reference sequence). The chain carries TRBV7-9 and TRBJ2-1; D is unresolved. Sequencing used tumor tissue. This TCR was sampled from a female donor with retroperitoneal liposarcoma. The CDR3 protein is CASSHERSNEQFF. Written as DNA, the CDR3 is TGTGCCAGCAGTCACGAACGGTCAAATGAGCAGTTCTTC.